A selection of T cell receptor beta chains follows, all from one sample in a study of CD8+CD57+ T cells in acquired aplastic anemia. Using its own MiXCR run on the reads, TCRdb lists one record per CDR3 protein. The table records some 160,000 distinct CDR3 sequences, around 48% of them present only once. Specimen: sorted CD4+, CD8+, or CD8+CD57+ T cells (not recorded which) from PBMCs. These receptor sequences come from a human donor with aplastic anemia. CDR3s include the opening cysteine and the closing phenylalanine or tryptophan. D genes are given only for firm matches. Clone size appears in some rows only: once, few, many, or a class for an expanded clone.

size,V,length,J,D,DNA,CDR3
NA,TRBV20-1,14,TRBJ2-5,NA,TGCAGTGCGTTAATACAAGGGCAGCCGGAGACCCAGTACTTC,CSALIQGQPETQYF
once,TRBV5-1,16,TRBJ2-2,TRBD1,TGCGCCAGCAGCTCGGATCGACAGGGGAACACCGGGGAGCTGTTTTTT,CASSSDRQGNTGELFF
NA,TRBV7-8,13,TRBJ2-5,TRBD1,TGTGCCAGCAGATCGACAGGGAAAGAGACCCAGTACTTC,CASRSTGKETQYF
NA,TRBV20-1,8,TRBJ2-7,NA,TGCAGTGAGGGCGAGCAGTACTTC,CSEGEQYF
many,TRBV9,15,TRBJ2-7,TRBD1,TGTGCCAGCAGTGAGGGACAGGGGACATCCTACGAGCAGTACTTC,CASSEGQGTSYEQYF
many,TRBV19,17,TRBJ2-7,NA,TGTGCCAGTAGTATCGAATACGGACGGATTATTCCCTACGAGCAGTACTTC,CASSIEYGRIIPYEQYF
NA,TRBV7-9,12,TRBJ1-4,NA,TGTGCCATTACAGCCACAGGGAGGAAACTGTTTTTT,CAITATGRKLFF
few,TRBV10-2,12,TRBJ1-5,NA,TGCGCCAGCAGGGATAAATCACAGCCCCAGCATTTT,CASRDKSQPQHF
NA,TRBV20-1,12,TRBJ2-7,NA,TGCAGTGCTAGAGTAGCTTACAACGAGCAGTACTTC,CSARVAYNEQYF
many,TRBV7-7,16,TRBJ2-7,TRBD2,TGTGCTAGCAGCTTAAACCAGCGGGAGGGCCTAAACGAGCAGTACTTC,CASSLNQREGLNEQYF
once,TRBV7-9,13,TRBJ1-2,NA,TGTGCCAGCAGCTACCAAGGGGCAAATGGCTACACCTTC,CASSYQGANGYTF
NA,TRBV6-5,15,TRBJ2-7,TRBD1,TGTGCCAGCAGTTACTCTACAGGGGGCAGGTACGAGCAGTACTTC,CASSYSTGGRYEQYF
many,TRBV19,12,TRBJ1-5,NA,TGTGCCAGTAGTCAGGGTTTTCAGCCCCAGCATTTT,CASSQGFQPQHF
NA,TRBV10-3,15,TRBJ2-3,TRBD2,TGTGCCATCAGCGTCGGGACTAGCGGGAGAGGCACGCAGTATTTT,CAISVGTSGRGTQYF
many,TRBV14,14,TRBJ2-1,NA,TGTGCCAGCAGCCTCTTTACCACAGGGCTTGAGCAGTTCTTC,CASSLFTTGLEQFF
many,TRBV12-3/TRBV12-4,13,TRBJ1-2,NA,TGTGCCAGCAGTTTAGACAGGAAAAATGGCTACACCTTC,CASSLDRKNGYTF
few,TRBV11-2,16,TRBJ2-3,NA,TGTGCCAGCAGCTTAGGGTCGGCGGGGCCCCTAGATACGCAGTATTTT,CASSLGSAGPLDTQYF
many,TRBV6-2/TRBV6-3,16,TRBJ2-1,NA,TGTGCCAGCAGTTCCTATACCAGGGTAGCGGACGATGAGCAGTTCTTC,CASSSYTRVADDEQFF
NA,TRBV27,15,TRBJ1-6,NA,TGTGCCAGCAGTTCCCCCGGGAACTATAATTCACCCCTCCACTTT,CASSSPGNYNSPLHF
few,TRBV6-2/TRBV6-3,15,TRBJ2-7,TRBD2,TGTGCCAGCTCCCTAGGGGAGGGGATCTCCTACGAGCAGTACTTC,CASSLGEGISYEQYF
many,TRBV7-6,13,TRBJ2-7,NA,TGTGCCAGCAGCTCCCAGGGGCCCTTGGAGCAGTACTTC,CASSSQGPLEQYF
many,TRBV9,11,TRBJ1-2,NA,TGTGCCAGCAGCGGAATGGATGGCTACACCTTC,CASSGMDGYTF
few,TRBV18,15,TRBJ2-7,NA,TGTGCCAGCTCACCCCGGGACGGAGTATCCTACGAGCAGTACTTC,CASSPRDGVSYEQYF